The entry that follows covers one TCR beta chain sequence. Ten or more counts support this clonotype. No cognate antigen has been identified for it. Base qualities are not provided; no much larger clone lies one nucleotide away. This entry is derived from a study of regulatory T cells in long-lasting Graves disease (dated by TCRdb to about 2021). Notes on the research overall: Antithyroid drugs had been taken for less than 3 months by newly diagnosed Graves' disease patients. Persistent Graves' disease patients were compared with newly diagnosed Graves' disease patients by peripheral blood TCR sequencing and RNA sequencing. The study took place in China and was registered as a clinical trial. A total of about 35 samples underwent TCR sequencing, from about 13 patients with persistent Graves' disease and some 20 patients with newly diagnosed Graves' disease. Overall study outcomes, separate from this receptor: Persistent disease showed preferential use of TRBV28, TRBJ1-2 and TRBJ2-5, whereas newly diagnosed disease favored TRBV20-1 and TRBJ2-1. The small sample size was acknowledged by the authors as a limitation that may reduce accuracy. Only peripheral blood was studied, because thyroid tissue, the primary lesion, was inaccessible. Compared with newly diagnosed patients, persistent Graves' disease patients had lower TCR Shannon entropy and fewer highly expanded clones, which suggests clonal expansion. Sequencing and analysis were restricted to the TCR beta chain. Persistent patients shared more public clonotypes among themselves (around 3,000) than newly diagnosed patients did (about 970).

The library was prepared using multiplex PCR. TCRdb lists the instrument as Illumina HiSeq 4000. To build TCR beta libraries, CDR3 regions were amplified by Arm-PCR using iRepertoire HTBI primers. Before sequencing, the PCR products went through gel purification. For the original study's pipeline: A total of roughly 65 TRBV and more than twelve TRBJ segments were identified across samples and were used for gene usage analysis of CDR3 amino acid clonotypes. Filtered high-quality paired reads were merged into contigs using COPE and FqMerger. BLAST was used to align contigs to IMGT TRBV, TRBD and TRBJ reference genes, and CDR3 was defined according to IMGT. Clonotypes above 0.1% frequency were classified as highly expanded clones. Repertoire diversity was measured by Shannon entropy, and V-J evenness by the Gini coefficient. Public clonotypes were defined as clonotypes shared by more than one individual. Clones were called with MiXCR by TCRdb after fastp trimmed the public reads at Q25, and only in-frame beta chains were retained. When rows share a CDR3 protein, they turn into one entry using the most common DNA and genes. The V and J calls, along with clone size, are taken from TCRdb and not from the paper's own processing. The sample data list about 540,000 distinct CDR3 sequences, and approximately 12% of these were observed just once. Roughly a tenth of the sample comes from the top ten.

The time point label on this specimen signifies: newly diagnosed GD, antithyroid drugs for less than 3 months. For both TCR sequencing and RNA sequencing, RNA was extracted from PBMCs using TRIzol. Graves' disease was diagnosed according to American Thyroid Association guidelines. Recruitment of patients was carried out at an endocrinology department in Xi'an, China. Each patient gave approximately 10 milliliters of peripheral blood, collected in an EDTA anticoagulant tube. PBMCs were isolated by Ficoll Paque Plus density gradient separation without further T cell sorting. An Agilent 2100 Bioanalyzer and agarose gel were used to check RNA quality, while a NanoDrop 2000 measured RNA concentration. Counted from cysteine to phenylalanine, this CDR3 has 13 amino acids. Of the read, only the CDR3 DNA is kept; its 39 bases are in frame from base 1. The CDR1 and CDR2 encoded by the germline V gene are SGHVS and FQNEAQ. Clipping removes 5 bases from V and 5 bases from J, with 5 as the unmatched junction base count.

The same data also contributed to another study, on T cells in Graves' hyperthyroidism and ophthalmopathy. In that second paper, the authors write: Graves' hyperthyroidism was defined as stable when no progression to ophthalmopathy occurred over 18 months of follow-up. Hyperthyroidism patients were newly diagnosed, with disease duration under 2 months, and aged 18 to 65 years. Exclusion was applied to patients with uncontrolled infections, other autoimmune diseases, pregnancy or lactation. Clinical symptoms, serum thyroxine and TRAb, thyroid ultrasound, and orbital computed tomography formed the basis for the diagnoses. For the first round of RT-PCR on the TCR CDR3, the HTBI primer set was used together with the Qiagen OneStep RT-PCR kit. Most expanded thyroid clonotypes (frequency above 0.001) were also detected in blood, suggesting blood repertoires may reflect thyroid immune responses. In cross-validation, a model built on a 13 V-J signature told ophthalmopathy apart from stable hyperthyroidism with less than 90% sensitivity and roughly 81% specificity, and in testing the same model reached 80%/75%. In validation, the model predicted progression to ophthalmopathy with 65% to 71% sensitivity and approximately 78% specificity, a median of around six months before onset. To identify TCR V-J signatures that set the groups apart, the researchers used a discovery cohort of 90 to 100 patients, made up of 43 with Graves' ophthalmopathy and about 60 with stable Graves' hyperthyroidism. Prospective prediction of ophthalmopathy was tested in an independent validation cohort consisting of 18 hyperthyroidism patients and some 16 patients who later progressed to ophthalmopathy. The roughly 90 discovery patients were divided at random into training and test sets in a 7:3 ratio. In about 6 Graves' hyperthyroidism patients, the study also compared T-cell repertoires from thyroid tissue with T-cell repertoires from blood. After blood sampling, hyperthyroidism patients were treated with methimazole at a starting dose of 30 mg daily, and ophthalmopathy patients were treated with high-dose intravenous methylprednisolone. Libraries were constructed in a second round of multiplex PCR, after which size selection and purification were carried out. Paired-end sequencing of the libraries was performed with 100 bp reads on an Illumina HiSeq2000. SOAPnuke was used to process the raw data, with reads discarded if the reads contained adapters or uncalled bases, had a mean Phred below 15, or lacked an exact constant-primer or identifier match. COPE v1.2.5 was used to merge high-quality paired reads, and clonotypes were defined as unique nucleotide sequences. MiTCR v1.1 was used to align the clonotypes against IMGT TRBV, TRBD and TRBJ reference segments. Only V-J combinations with frequency above 0.0001, covering 99% to 99.2% of repertoires, were analysed. The TCS score was defined as the ratio of F50 (clonal expansion) to E x V (chaos), calculated using BLOSUM62-based TCRdist between CDR3 peptides within each V-J. Welch's t-statistics and random forest reduced roughly 530 V-J features to roughly 13, which were used in a naive Bayes classifier (R e1071). No statistical method was used to fix the sample size in advance, and group allocation was not hidden from the investigators. TCR Vbeta CDR3 sequencing of roughly 140 peripheral blood samples (fewer than 45 ophthalmopathy, 75 hyperthyroidism and roughly 17 progressor patients) is reported in the paper.

The chain is encoded by TRBV7-8 joined to TRBJ2-5, with 7 bases in between that match TRBD1. The sequence came from a young man with Graves disease. Donor details come from another sample of the same person, matched by shared clones. This specimen consisted of peripheral blood mononuclear cells (PBMCs), obtained at new diagnosis, from a patient treated with antithyroid drugs. The DNA sequence is TGTGCCAGCAGCCCTGGGACAGTCGAGACCCAGTACTTC. Its amino acids are CASSPGTVETQYF. The full variable domain, completed from the reference TRBV7-8 and TRBJ2-5 proteins outside the CDR3, reads GAGVSQSPRYKVAKRGQDVALRCDPISGHVSLFWYQQALGQGPEFLTYFQNEAQLDKSGLPSDRFFAERPEGSVSTLKIQRTQQEDSAVYLCASSPGTVETQYFGPGTRLLVL.